The 3 T cell receptor beta chains below all came from one sample that was sequenced in a study of beta chain features in type 1 diabetes. Investigators reverse transcribed all isolated RNA, so they sequenced expressed TCRB transcripts. Method: immunoSEQ multiplex PCR; TCRdb's copy keeps in-frame clones and lacks some. The sample records about 210,000 clones, approximately 11% being singletons. The sequenced sample was central memory CD4+ T cells from blood. Receptor source: a man in his late teens or twenties in good health.

The V call is TRBV30, the J call TRBJ1-2, with D maybe TRBD1 (6 bases). The CDR3 has 14 amino acids. Germline V CDR1 and CDR2: GTSNPN, SVGIG (reference sequence). Trimming took off 4 bases at V and 6 bases at J, with 18 bases between the two ends. As DNA, the CDR3 is TGTGCCTGGAATCGGGTGGGCAGGGGTCATGGCTACACCTTC. Translating gives CAWNRVGRGHGYTF.

There are a few counts of this clone. The chain employs TRBV13 and TRBJ2-5; D could derive from TRBD1 or TRBD2 (5 bases each). This CDR3 is 14 amino acids long. CDR1 and CDR2 (germline): PRHDT, FYEKMQ (reference sequence). Trimming took off 5 bases at V and 4 bases at J, with 14 bases between the two ends. In DNA, the CDR3 is TGTGCCAGCAGCGGACCCGGGACCGTAGAGACCCAGTACTTC. It encodes CASSGPGTVETQYF.

This clone appeared a few times. The V call is TRBV5-1, the J call TRBJ2-7; 9 nucleotides align to TRBD1. The J segment lost 0 bases and the V segment lost 0 bases, leaving 7 bases of the junction unmatched. CDR3 length equals 17 residues. Germline CDR1 reads SGHRS; CDR2 reads YFSETQ. The CDR3 is CASSLGTKGQGSYEQYF. The CDR3 nucleotides are TGCGCCAGCAGCTTGGGTACTAAGGGACAGGGCTCCTACGAGCAGTACTTC.